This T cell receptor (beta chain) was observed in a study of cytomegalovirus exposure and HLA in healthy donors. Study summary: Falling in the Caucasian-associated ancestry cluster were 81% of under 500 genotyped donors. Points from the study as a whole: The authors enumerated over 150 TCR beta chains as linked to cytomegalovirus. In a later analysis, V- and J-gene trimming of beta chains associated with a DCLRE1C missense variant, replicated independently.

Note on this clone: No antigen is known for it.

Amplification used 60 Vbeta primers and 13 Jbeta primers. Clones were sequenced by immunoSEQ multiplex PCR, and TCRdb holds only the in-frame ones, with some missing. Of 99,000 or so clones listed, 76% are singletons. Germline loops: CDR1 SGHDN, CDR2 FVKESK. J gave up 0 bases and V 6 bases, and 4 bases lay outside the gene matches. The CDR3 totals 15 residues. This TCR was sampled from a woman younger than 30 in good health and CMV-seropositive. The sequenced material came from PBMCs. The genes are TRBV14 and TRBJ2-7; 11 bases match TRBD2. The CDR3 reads CASSLLAGDSYEQYF. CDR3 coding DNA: TGTGCCAGCAGTCTACTAGCGGGAGACTCCTACGAGCAGTACTTC.